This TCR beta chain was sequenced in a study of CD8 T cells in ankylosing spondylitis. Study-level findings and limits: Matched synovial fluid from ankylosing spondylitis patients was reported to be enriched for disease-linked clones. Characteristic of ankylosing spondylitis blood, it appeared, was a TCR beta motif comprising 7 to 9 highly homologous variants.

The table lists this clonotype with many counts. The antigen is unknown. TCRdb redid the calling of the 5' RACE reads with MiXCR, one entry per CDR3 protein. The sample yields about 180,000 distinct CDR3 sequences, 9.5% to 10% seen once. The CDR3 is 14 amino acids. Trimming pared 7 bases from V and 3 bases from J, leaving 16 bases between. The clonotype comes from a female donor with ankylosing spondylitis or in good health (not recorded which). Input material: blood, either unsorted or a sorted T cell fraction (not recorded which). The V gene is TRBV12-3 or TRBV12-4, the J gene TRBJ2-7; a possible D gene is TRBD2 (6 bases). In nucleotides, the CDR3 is TGTGCCAGCACCCCTTCGGGACTCTTCTACGAGCAGTACTTC. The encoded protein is CASTPSGLFYEQYF.